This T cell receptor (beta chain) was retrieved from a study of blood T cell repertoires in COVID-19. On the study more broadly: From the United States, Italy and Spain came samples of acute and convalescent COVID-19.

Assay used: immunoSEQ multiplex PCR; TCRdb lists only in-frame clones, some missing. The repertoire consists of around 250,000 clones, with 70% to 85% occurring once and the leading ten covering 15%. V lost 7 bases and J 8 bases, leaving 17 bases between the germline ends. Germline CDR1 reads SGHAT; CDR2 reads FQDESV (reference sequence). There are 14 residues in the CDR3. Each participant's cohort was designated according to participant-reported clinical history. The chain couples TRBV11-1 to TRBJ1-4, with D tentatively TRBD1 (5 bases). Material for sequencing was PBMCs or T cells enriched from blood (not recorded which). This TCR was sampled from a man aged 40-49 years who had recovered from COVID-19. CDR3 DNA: TGTGCCAGCAAATTCCTAGGGGCATGGGAAAAACTGTTTTTT. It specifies CASKFLGAWEKLFF.